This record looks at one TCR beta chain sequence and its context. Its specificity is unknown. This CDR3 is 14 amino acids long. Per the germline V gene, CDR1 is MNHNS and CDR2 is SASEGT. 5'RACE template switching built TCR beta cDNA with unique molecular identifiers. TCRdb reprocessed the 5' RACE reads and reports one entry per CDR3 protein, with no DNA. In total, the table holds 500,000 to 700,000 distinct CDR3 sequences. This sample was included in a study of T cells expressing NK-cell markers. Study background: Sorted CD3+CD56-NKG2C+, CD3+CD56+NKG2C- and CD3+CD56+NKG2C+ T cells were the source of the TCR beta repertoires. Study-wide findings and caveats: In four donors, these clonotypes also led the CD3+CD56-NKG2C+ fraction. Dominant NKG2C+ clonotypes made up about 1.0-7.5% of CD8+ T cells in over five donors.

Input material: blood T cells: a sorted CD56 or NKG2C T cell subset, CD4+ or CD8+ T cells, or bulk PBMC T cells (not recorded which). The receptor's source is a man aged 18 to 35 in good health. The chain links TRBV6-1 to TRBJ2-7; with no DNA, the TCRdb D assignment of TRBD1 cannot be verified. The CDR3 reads CASRSPGQRNEQYF.